The 14 T cell receptor beta chains listed next were all sequenced from one sample in a study of cytomegalovirus exposure and HLA in healthy donors. PCR primers comprised 60 Vbeta and 13 Jbeta primers. The assay was immunoSEQ multiplex PCR, and TCRdb's table has in-frame clones only and misses some. Of around 110,000 clones in the sample, approximately 9.4% were seen once. Sample: PBMCs. The receptors originated from a man aged 25 to 40 in good health and CMV-seronegative.

This clone turned up a few times. The J gene is TRBJ2-2, the V gene TRBV30; TRBD2 might be the D (6 bases). Germline assignment: CDR1 GTSNPN and CDR2 SVGIG (reference sequence). This CDR3 contains 14 residues. V lost 5 bases and J 5 bases, leaving 15 bases between the germline ends. The CDR3: CAWHGGPGTGELFF. The CDR3 coding sequence is TGTGCCTGGCACGGGGGACCCGGGACCGGGGAGCTGTTTTTT.

A few counts support this clone. The V call is TRBV10-3, the J call TRBJ2-3, with D tentatively TRBD2 (6 bases). V was trimmed by 4 bases and J by 6 bases, leaving 17 bases between them. CDR1 is ENHRY, CDR2 SYGVKD, per germline. This CDR3 comprises 15 residues. This chain's CDR3 is CAISGGTERGDTQYF. The CDR3 nucleotides are TGTGCCATCAGTGGAGGCACCGAACGGGGGGATACGCAGTATTTT.

The chain has TRBV5-8 and TRBJ1-2, with TRBD1 matching over 9 bases. V was clipped by 0 bases and J by 5 bases; unmatched bases: 2. The CDR3 sequence is 14 residues long. Germline V gene sequence: CDR1 SGHTS, CDR2 YDEGEE. The CDR3 nucleotides read TGTGCCAGCAGCTTGGGGGGACAGGGATATGGCTACACCTTC. Translation gives CASSLGGQGYGYTF.

This clone occurred a few times. The chain employs TRBV18 and TRBJ2-1; 11 positions match TRBD2. This CDR3 has 17 residues. The V gene's germline CDR1 is KGHSH and CDR2 LQKENI. V lost 3 bases, J lost 3 bases, and 7 bases stayed unmatched. The chain's CDR3 is CASSPLAGGSVYNEQFF. CDR3 nucleotide sequence: TGTGCCAGCTCACCTCTAGCGGGGGGCTCAGTCTACAATGAGCAGTTCTTC.

The CDR3 DNA reads as TGTGCCAGCAGTTACCGGGAGGGGTGGGAGACCCAGTACTTC. It codes for CASSYREGWETQYF. The chain has TRBV6-5 and TRBJ2-5; TRBD2 matches 8 bases. Germline assignment: CDR1 MNHEY and CDR2 SVGAGI. This CDR3 has 14 amino acids. Trimming cost V 2 bases and J 5 bases; bases outside gene matches: 4.

This clone has more than one count but fewer than ten. V gene TRBV19 combines with J gene TRBJ1-5, with 8 bases aligning to TRBD1. J was trimmed by 7 bases and V by 4 bases; bases with no gene match: 9. The CDR3 is 15 residues long. The germline V gene encodes CDR1 LNHDA and CDR2 SQIVND (reference sequence). The CDR3 here is CASSTPDRGWQPQHF. For the CDR3, the DNA is TGTGCCAGTAGTACCCCCGACAGGGGTTGGCAGCCCCAGCATTTT.

V and J are TRBV2 and TRBJ2-6; TRBD1 is a possible D gene (5 bases). This CDR3 region has 16 residues. Trimming took 3 bases from V and 0 from J, leaving 9 bases between them. CDR1 and CDR2 from the germline V gene are SNHLY and FYNNEI. DNA for the CDR3: TGTGCCAGCAGTGAGGGGCCCCGCTCTGGGGCCAACGTCCTGACTTTC. The encoded protein is CASSEGPRSGANVLTF.

This clone was counted only a few times. The chain combines TRBV4-3 with TRBJ2-3, with D tentatively TRBD1 (5 bases). Germline-derived CDR1 and CDR2 are LGHNA and YSLEER. This CDR3 region has 18 residues. Deletions cut 0 bases from V and 3 bases from J, with 19 bases between. The CDR3 region is CASSQDETPGLGTDTQYF. The CDR3, as DNA: TGCGCCAGCAGCCAAGACGAGACTCCAGGGTTGGGAACAGATACGCAGTATTTT.

This clone was observed a few times. The chain joins TRBV29-1 to TRBJ1-1; 7 nucleotides align to TRBD1. Germline V gene sequence: CDR1 SQVTM, CDR2 ANQGSEA. V lost 6 bases to trimming and J lost 0 bases; unmatched junction nucleotides: 25. The CDR3 length is 20 residues. For the CDR3, the DNA is TGCAGCGTCGCGGCCCCAACCCCCCCGGACAGGAGATATTTGAACACTGAAGCTTTCTTT. Protein: CSVAAPTPPDRRYLNTEAFF.

By share of the sample, this clone is large. V and J are TRBV6-4 and TRBJ1-6; a weak D match, TRBD1 (6 bases). Germline V gene data show CDR1 as MRHNA and CDR2 as SNTAGT. The CDR3 sequence is 15 residues long. V was cut by 4 bases and J by 7 bases, with 14 bases left in between. The CDR3, as DNA: TGTGCCAGCAGTGGTGACAGTGGGGGCAATTCACCCCTCCACTTT. It specifies CASSGDSGGNSPLHF.

The chain carries TRBV5-4 and TRBJ1-2, with D possibly being TRBD1 (5 bases). V dropped 4 bases and J dropped 2 bases, with 6 bases sitting between them. Germline-derived CDR1 and CDR2 are SGHNT and YYREEE (reference sequence). There are 12 residues in the CDR3. The CDR3 loop is CASSDSNYGYTF. The DNA for the CDR3 is TGTGCCAGCAGCGACAGCAACTATGGCTACACCTTC. Based on the CDR3 plus reference TRBV5-4 and TRBJ1-2, the full variable domain is ETGVTQSPTHLIKTRGQQVTLRCSSQSGHNTVSWYQQALGQGPQFIFQYYREEENGRGNFPPRFSGLQFPNYSSELNVNALELDDSALYLCASSDSNYGYTFGSGTRLTVV.

This chain links TRBV27 with TRBJ1-1; D is unclear. The ends were cut back, 2 bases at V and 6 bases at J, with 10 bases in the middle. This CDR3 contains 13 residues. Germline V CDR1 and CDR2: MNHEY, SMNVEV (reference sequence). CDR3 nucleotides: TGTGCCAGCAGTTTAACGGGGAAGTCTGAAGCTTTCTTT. This encodes CASSLTGKSEAFF.

J is TRBJ2-7 and V is TRBV4-2; 8 nucleotides agree with TRBD2. This CDR3 spans 15 amino acids. After removal of 3 bases from V and 4 bases from J, the junction contained 8 bases not matched to a gene. Germline lookup yields CDR1 LGHNA and CDR2 YNFKEQ. Here the CDR3 DNA reads TGTGCCAGCAGCCAGGGGGGGGTAGCGGGGTACGAGCAGTACTTC. It is translated as CASSQGGVAGYEQYF.

This clone was recorded a few times. The chain employs TRBV5-1 and TRBJ1-3; D remains ambiguous. Germline CDR1 and CDR2: SGHRS and YFSETQ. The CDR3 extends over 15 amino acids. V shed 1 base and J shed 0 bases, with 8 bases lying between them. This CDR3 is CASSLLGSSGNTIYF. DNA for the CDR3: TGCGCCAGCAGCTTGCTGGGCAGCTCTGGAAACACCATATATTTT. The full variable domain, in which reference TRBV5-1 and TRBJ1-3 provide the parts outside the CDR3, is KAGVTQTPRYLIKTRGQQVTLSCSPISGHRSVSWYQQTPGQGLQFLFEYFSETQRNKGNFPGRFSGRQFSNSRSEMNVSTLELGDSALYLCASSLLGSSGNTIYFGEGSWLTVV.